These 32 T cell receptor beta chains share one sample of origin, sequenced in a study of T-cell reconstitution after alpha-beta-depleted transplantation in children. The TCRbeta library was prepared with unique molecular identifiers. TCRdb analysed the PCR reads with MiXCR anew, one entry per CDR3 protein. Of some 300,000 distinct CDR3 sequences listed, 10% were seen once; the top ten hold about 8%. The sequenced sample was PBMCs, obtained before TCRalphabeta/CD19-depleted stem cell transplant. The receptors derive from a boy under three years old with acute myeloid leukemia, due to receive a stem cell transplant.

At least ten counts were recorded for this clonotype. The chain recombines TRBV20-1 with TRBJ2-1, with 10 nucleotides matching TRBD2. J lost 12 bases, V lost 6 bases, and 14 bases had no gene match. Germline CDR1 and CDR2: DFQATT and SNEGSKA (reference sequence). This CDR3 comprises 14 residues. The CDR3 sequence: CSASLAGGPLAQFF. CDR3 DNA: TGCAGTGCCTCTTTAGCGGGAGGCCCTCTGGCGCAGTTCTTC.

This clonotype was seen at least ten times. This rearrangement joins TRBV7-8 to TRBJ2-7; 7 nucleotides agree with TRBD2. The length of the CDR3 is 14 residues. The V segment lost 5 bases and the J segment 6 bases; nucleotides outside the gene matches: 10. The germline gives CDR1 SGHVS, CDR2 FQNEAQ. The CDR3 protein is CASSRGLGFREQYF. CDR3 nucleotide sequence: TGTGCCAGCAGCCGAGGACTAGGGTTTCGCGAGCAGTACTTC.

This chain uses TRBV20-1 with TRBJ2-4; D is uncertain. V was trimmed by 5 bases and J by 2 bases, leaving 10 bases between them. The CDR3 runs 13 residues. Germline CDR1 DFQATT, CDR2 SNEGSKA (reference sequence). CDR3 amino acids: CSAQIPTKNIQYF. Here the CDR3 DNA reads TGCAGTGCTCAGATCCCCACCAAAAACATTCAGTACTTC.

This clonotype was counted at least ten times. This chain links TRBV4-1 with TRBJ1-1; D remains unclear. This CDR3 contains 14 residues. Trimming cost V 1 base and J 6 bases, with 12 bases left between them. The V gene's germline CDR1 is MGHRA and CDR2 YSYEKL. This chain's CDR3 is CASSQAPGNPEAFF. As DNA, the CDR3 is TGCGCCAGCAGCCAAGCGCCCGGAAACCCTGAAGCTTTCTTT.

There are many counts of this clonotype. V usage is TRBV4-1 and J usage is TRBJ2-1, with TRBD2 matching over 10 bases. The CDR3 length is 17 residues. V lost 1 base, J lost 5 bases, and 8 bases stayed unmatched. Germline CDR1 reads MGHRA; CDR2 reads YSYEKL. CDR3 amino acids: CASSQGVTSGADNEQFF. The CDR3 DNA sequence: TGCGCCAGCAGCCAAGGGGTCACTAGCGGGGCGGACAATGAGCAGTTCTTC.

This clonotype was seen repeatedly, ten times or more. The V call is TRBV12-3 or TRBV12-4, the J call TRBJ2-2, with D maybe TRBD1 (6 bases). This CDR3 has 15 amino acids. The V end was cut by 5 bases, the J end by 6 bases, with 16 bases between. The CDR3 DNA reads as TGTGCCAGCAGTCCGCCTAGTACAGGGTCCGGGGAGCTGTTTTTT. Translating gives CASSPPSTGSGELFF.

There are many counts of this clonotype. V usage is TRBV4-3 and J usage is TRBJ2-1, with D unresolved. In germline, CDR1 is LGHNA, CDR2 YSLEER. The CDR3 covers 15 residues. Trimming took off 4 bases at V and 5 bases at J, with 15 bases between the two ends. The CDR3 spells CASSRGNLDDNEQFF. In nucleotides, the CDR3 is TGCGCCAGCAGCCGGGGAAACCTGGACGACAATGAGCAGTTCTTC.

This clonotype was recorded many times. The V and J genes are TRBV12-3 or TRBV12-4 and TRBJ2-1; 7 nucleotides match TRBD1. V was clipped by 0 bases and J by 5 bases; unmatched bases: 7. CDR3 length equals 16 residues. CDR3 sequence: CASSLALGTEHNEQFF. CDR3 sequence (DNA): TGTGCCAGCAGTTTAGCTCTCGGGACAGAACACAATGAGCAGTTCTTC.

There are many counts of this clonotype. The rearrangement joins TRBV27 to TRBJ2-1, with 8 bases aligning to TRBD1. V lost 2 bases to trimming and J lost 0 bases; unmatched junction nucleotides: 6. Germline CDR1 reads MNHEY; CDR2 reads SMNVEV (reference sequence). There are 17 residues in the CDR3. CDR3 DNA sequence: TGTGCCAGCAGTTTACAAGGGGACAGGATCTCCTACAATGAGCAGTTCTTC. The encoded protein is CASSLQGDRISYNEQFF.

Points on this clonotype: A read error is possible here, since a much larger clone lies one base away. This chain joins TRBV29-1 and TRBJ1-1; D gene ambiguous. The CDR3 consists of 13 residues. V lost 5 bases and J lost 0, with 10 bases in between. CDR1 is SQVTM and CDR2 is ANQGSEA in the germline V gene. This chain's CDR3 is CSVPPDLNTEAFF. The DNA for the CDR3 is TGCAGCGTTCCCCCGGACCTGAACACTGAAGCTTTCTTT.

V is TRBV5-2 and J is TRBJ2-2; the table's D call TRBD2 went unverified against the DNA. TRBV5-2 constitutes a pseudogene. The CDR3 extends over 15 amino acids. CDR3 nucleotides: TGTGCCAGGGGCCCTGGGATCTTTAACACCGGGGAGCTGTTTTTT. Protein product: CARGPGIFNTGELFF.

In this sample, this clonotype turned up a few times. The V call is TRBV2, the J call TRBJ2-7, with D tentatively TRBD2 (5 bases). The V gene's germline CDR1 is SNHLY and CDR2 FYNNEI. CDR3 length: 13 residues. Trimming pared 7 bases from V and 2 bases from J, leaving 12 bases between. CDR3 loop: CASTERPPYEQYF. The CDR3 region has the DNA TGTGCCAGCACCGAGCGGCCCCCCTACGAGCAGTACTTC.

Notes on this clonotype: This could be a read error, since a much larger clone is one nucleotide away. The V gene is TRBV5-1, the J gene TRBJ1-1, with D possibly TRBD1 on 5 matching bases. Germline CDR1 reads SGHRS; CDR2 reads YFSETQ. The germline V and J ends were trimmed by 0 bases and 0 bases, with 12 bases remaining between them. CDR3 length: 16 amino acids. In DNA form, the CDR3 reads TGCGCCAGCAGCTTGGCAGCCGGGACTATGAACACTGAAGCTTTCTTT. Its translation: CASSLAAGTMNTEAFF.

This clonotype was recorded many times. The V gene is TRBV29-1, the J gene TRBJ2-3; 14 positions match TRBD2. CDR3 size: 16 residues. The V segment lost 1 base and the J segment 6 bases; nucleotides outside the gene matches: 6. Germline-derived CDR1 and CDR2 are SQVTM and ANQGSEA. CDR3 protein: CSVEVTSGRAKDTQYF. CDR3 sequence (DNA): TGCAGCGTTGAAGTGACTAGCGGGAGGGCCAAGGATACGCAGTATTTT.

This clonotype occurred many times. The chain is built from TRBV5-5 and TRBJ2-3; D perhaps matches TRBD2 (6 bases). Germline-derived CDR1 and CDR2 are SGHKS and YYEKEE (reference sequence). Deletions cut 4 bases from V and 1 base from J, with 13 bases between. The CDR3 loop spans 15 amino acids. For the CDR3, the DNA is TGTGCCAGCAGCCCGCCGGGACTGGGCACAGATACGCAGTATTTT. Translating it yields CASSPPGLGTDTQYF.

This clonotype has only a few counts. This rearrangement joins TRBV28 to TRBJ2-7, with 7 positions matching TRBD1. Looked up from germline, CDR1 is MDHEN and CDR2 is SYDVKM. The CDR3 covers 15 residues. Losses at the gene ends were 5 bases for V and 0 bases for J; bases not matched to a gene: 7. CDR3 coding DNA: TGTGCCAGCAGTCCCAGAGGGACAGTCTCCTACGAGCAGTACTTC. Protein product: CASSPRGTVSYEQYF.

This clonotype was counted at least ten times. The rearrangement uses TRBV7-7 and TRBJ2-3, with D possibly being TRBD2 (5 bases). Germline CDR1 SSHAT, CDR2 FNYEAQ (reference sequence). The germline V and J ends were trimmed by 2 bases and 5 bases, with 8 bases remaining between them. This CDR3 has 13 amino acids. DNA of the CDR3: TGTGCCAGCAGCTTACTCGGAGGAGATACGCAGTATTTT. It translates to CASSLLGGDTQYF.

This clonotype appeared a few times. The V call is TRBV7-9, the J call TRBJ2-5; D not resolved. Germline V gene data show CDR1 as SEHNR and CDR2 as FQNEAQ (reference sequence). The CDR3 runs 16 residues. Trimming stripped 5 bases from V and 2 bases from J, with 18 bases between. This chain's CDR3 is CASSPFGAPFQETQYF. The CDR3 DNA reads TGTGCCAGCAGCCCGTTCGGAGCCCCCTTTCAAGAGACCCAGTACTTC. The whole variable domain, remainder taken from reference TRBV7-9 and TRBJ2-5, is DTGVSQNPRHKITKRGQNVTFRCDPISEHNRLYWYRQTLGQGPEFLTYFQNEAQLEKSRLLSDRFSAERPKGSFSTLEIQRTEQGDSAMYLCASSPFGAPFQETQYFGPGTRLLVL.

This clonotype was counted ten times or more. The chain employs TRBV11-1 and TRBJ2-1, with TRBD2 matching over 10 bases. V gave up 3 bases and J gave up 4 bases; unmatched junction bases: 15. There are 19 residues in the CDR3. CDR1 and CDR2 from the germline V gene are SGHAT and FQDESV (reference sequence). CDR3 protein: CASSFDSSGRAGRYNEQFF. The CDR3 nucleotides are TGTGCCAGCAGCTTTGATTCCAGCGGGAGGGCCGGGAGGTACAATGAGCAGTTCTTC.

Many counts were recorded for this clonotype. The gene calls are TRBV28 and TRBJ2-7, with unresolved D. Germline-derived CDR1 and CDR2 are MDHEN and SYDVKM. This CDR3 is 14 amino acids long. V was shortened by 3 bases and J by 0 bases, with 9 bases between the two germline ends. CDR3 DNA sequence: TGTGCCAGCAGTTTTCAGACACTCTCCTACGAGCAGTACTTC. The encoded protein is CASSFQTLSYEQYF. The full variable domain, its missing parts supplied by reference TRBV28 and TRBJ2-7, is DVKVTQSSRYLVKRTGEKVFLECVQDMDHENMFWYRQDPGLGLRLIYFSYDVKMKEKGDIPEGYSVSREKKERFSLILESASTNQTSMYLCASSFQTLSYEQYFGPGTRLTVT.

This clonotype was observed at least ten times. This chain uses TRBV20-1 with TRBJ1-1, with D tentatively TRBD1 (6 bases). Germline lookup yields CDR1 DFQATT and CDR2 SNEGSKA (reference sequence). This CDR3 has 13 amino acids. Trimming pared 5 bases from V and 6 bases from J, leaving 16 bases between. CDR3 coding DNA: TGCAGTGCTGGCCGACAGGTAGGGGCTGAAGCTTTCTTT. This codes for CSAGRQVGAEAFF.

This clonotype was seen a few times. V gene TRBV12-3 or TRBV12-4 combines with J gene TRBJ1-2, with D perhaps matching TRBD1 (5 bases). There are 14 residues in the CDR3. Trimming shortened V by 3 bases and J by 3 bases, and 11 bases separated the two germline ends. This chain's CDR3 is CASSFMGGDYGYTF. CDR3 bases: TGTGCCAGCAGTTTCATGGGGGGTGACTATGGCTACACCTTC.

This clonotype was counted many times. J is TRBJ2-3 and V is TRBV28, with a weak D call TRBD2 (5 bases). The germline V gene encodes CDR1 MDHEN and CDR2 SYDVKM. V was shortened by 5 bases and J by 9 bases, with 12 bases between the two germline ends. The CDR3 has 12 amino acids. As DNA, the CDR3 is TGTGCCAGCAGTCCCTGGACTTTAACGCAGTATTTT. Encoded protein: CASSPWTLTQYF.

This clonotype was observed many times. CDR3 protein: CASSLGQGKRDYEQYF. In DNA form, the CDR3 reads TGTGCCAGCAGCTTAGGTCAGGGTAAAAGGGACTACGAGCAGTACTTC. The chain uses TRBV7-9 and TRBJ2-7; tentatively, D is TRBD1 (5 bases). CDR3 length: 16 residues. CDR1 is SEHNR, CDR2 FQNEAQ, per germline (reference sequence). With 1 base removed from V and 3 bases from J, the gap between germline ends came to 16 bases.

Here the CDR3 reads CASSFARTGTYEQYF. The CDR3 bases are TGTGCCAGCAGTTTCGCCAGGACAGGGACCTACGAGCAGTACTTC. The chain joins TRBV28 to TRBJ2-7, with TRBD1 identical over 8 bases. After removal of 3 bases from V and 2 bases from J, the junction contained 6 bases not matched to a gene. This CDR3 spans 15 amino acids. Germline V gene lookup returns CDR1 MDHEN and CDR2 SYDVKM.

This clonotype has ten or more counts. V usage is TRBV10-3 and J usage is TRBJ2-5; 8 nucleotides match TRBD1. This CDR3 contains 13 residues. Germline V gene sequence: CDR1 ENHRY, CDR2 SYGVKD. V was clipped by 7 bases and J by 4 bases; unmatched bases: 5. The CDR3 reads CAITGDRRETQYF. CDR3 DNA sequence: TGTGCCATCACCGGGGACAGGCGAGAGACCCAGTACTTC.

The chain couples TRBV7-2 to TRBJ2-1; D gene unclear. The germline gives CDR1 SGHTA, CDR2 FQGNSA. CDR3 length equals 12 residues. V gave up 2 bases and J gave up 8 bases, with 7 bases separating them. For the CDR3, the DNA is TGTGCCAGCAGCTTAAAATACGATGAGCAGTTCTTC. It specifies CASSLKYDEQFF.

This clonotype was counted ten times or more. This chain links TRBV5-5 with TRBJ2-2; a possible D gene is TRBD1 (6 bases). The CDR3 is 15 amino acids. CDR1 is SGHKS, CDR2 YYEKEE, per germline (reference sequence). Deletions cut 2 bases from V and 6 bases from J, with 14 bases between. CDR3 sequence reads: CASSFVGAPAGELFF. As DNA, the CDR3 is TGTGCCAGCAGCTTTGTGGGGGCGCCCGCCGGGGAGCTGTTTTTT. The complete variable domain, with remaining parts taken from reference TRBV5-5 and TRBJ2-2, reads DAGVTQSPTHLIKTRGQQVTLRCSPISGHKSVSWYQQVLGQGPQFIFQYYEKEERGRGNFPDRFSARQFPNYSSELNVNALLLGDSALYLCASSFVGAPAGELFFGEGSRLTVL.

This rearrangement joins TRBV6-5 to TRBJ1-1; the match to TRBD1 covers 8 bases. Germline V gene data show CDR1 as MNHEY and CDR2 as SVGAGI. J was trimmed by 6 bases and V by 4 bases; bases with no gene match: 7. The CDR3 contains 14 residues. The CDR3 spells CASSFHRGRAEAFF. The CDR3 coding sequence is TGTGCCAGCAGTTTCCACAGGGGGAGAGCTGAAGCTTTCTTT.

The chain couples TRBV12-3 or TRBV12-4 to TRBJ2-3, with 7 bases lining up with TRBD1. Germline trimming cut 2 bases from V and 4 bases from J; bases unmatched to any gene: 3. This CDR3 contains 14 residues. The CDR3: CASSLQGVADTQYF. CDR3 nucleotides: TGTGCCAGCAGTTTACAGGGGGTAGCAGATACGCAGTATTTT.

This clonotype was observed a handful of times. The chain uses TRBV6-6 and TRBJ2-7; D tentatively reads TRBD1 or TRBD2 (6 bases each). The CDR3 consists of 13 residues. Germline CDR1 reads MNHNY; CDR2 reads SVGAGI (reference sequence). V was clipped by 1 base and J by 7 bases, with 11 bases between them. In nucleotides, the CDR3 is TGTGCCAGCAGTTACTTCGGGGGCAGGGAGCAGTACTTC. Amino acids: CASSYFGGREQYF.

This clonotype has a count of ten or more. The V gene is TRBV9, the J gene TRBJ1-1; D gene ambiguous. CDR1 is SGDLS and CDR2 is YYNGEE in the germline V gene. This CDR3 is 14 amino acids long. V dropped 0 bases and J dropped 4 bases, with 10 bases sitting between them. The DNA for the CDR3 is TGTGCCAGCAGCGTAGTTTCTAGCAGCACTGAAGCTTTCTTT. This translates into CASSVVSSSTEAFF. Full variable domain (remainder filled in from reference TRBV9 and TRBJ1-1): DSGVTQTPKHLITATGQRVTLRCSPRSGDLSVYWYQQSLDQGLQFLIQYYNGEERAKGNILERFSAQQFPDLHSELNLSSLELGDSALYFCASSVVSSSTEAFFGQGTRLTVV.